The present entry profiles one TCR beta chain with its context. A much bigger clone sits one base away, suggesting this may be a read error. The V and J ends lost 5 bases and 5 bases respectively, with 16 bases between them. CDR1 MDHEN and CDR2 SYDVKM come from the germline V gene. CDR3 length equals 14 residues. The data derive from a study of T-cell reconstitution after alpha-beta-depleted transplantation in children. TCRbeta library preparation incorporated unique molecular identifiers. Each CDR3 protein is one row after TCRdb ran MiXCR on the PCR reads. The sample shows about 600,000 distinct CDR3 sequences, about 11% of them seen only once.

Sequenced here: PBMCs from the stem cell graft donor, sampled from the stem cell graft. The V gene is TRBV28, the J gene TRBJ2-7; D possibly corresponds to TRBD2 (5 bases). This sequence was found in a human donor who donated a stem cell graft to a child with acute myeloid leukemia. CDR3 loop: CASSDPGVVNEQYF. The CDR3 DNA is TGTGCCAGCAGTGACCCCGGGGTCGTAAACGAGCAGTACTTC.